One sample yielded the 30 T cell receptor beta chains listed below, sequenced in a study of neurological immune-mediated disorders (dated by TCRdb to between 2019 and 2020). Library preparation was by 5' RACE. The sequencer listed for this sample is Illumina HiSeq 2500. The public reads were reanalyzed by TCRdb: fastp trimming at Q25, MiXCR alignment, in-frame beta chains only. Here each entry gathers all rows of one CDR3 protein and keeps the most common genes and DNA. The sample table records some 46,000 distinct CDR3 sequences; 4% to 5.5% of these occur just once. The ten largest clones capture 5.7% of the sample. The specimen was PBMCs. Receptors originate from a woman in her sixties with multiple sclerosis.

In its sample, this clonotype was seen a few times. V is TRBV2 and J is TRBJ2-7, with TRBD2 identical over 7 bases. The CDR3 length is 13 residues. Losses at the gene ends were 8 bases for V and 0 bases for J; bases not matched to a gene: 4. CDR1 and CDR2 from the germline V gene are SNHLY and FYNNEI. CDR3 amino acids: CASARGYSYEQYF. In DNA form, the CDR3 reads TGTGCCAGCGCGCGGGGGTACTCCTACGAGCAGTACTTC.

This clonotype has at least ten counts. The J gene is TRBJ2-5, the V gene TRBV20-1, with TRBD1 as a possible D gene (6 bases). This CDR3 is 13 amino acids long. Germline V gene data show CDR1 as DFQATT and CDR2 as SNEGSKA (reference sequence). Trimming cost V 4 bases and J 3 bases, with 12 bases left between them. The CDR3 reads CSATQTGKETQYF. The CDR3 DNA is TGCAGTGCTACCCAGACAGGCAAAGAGACCCAGTACTTC.

This clonotype occurred many times. The rearrangement links TRBV5-1 to TRBJ2-3; weak D call: TRBD1 (5 bases). The CDR3 is made up of 15 amino acids. Deletions cut 4 bases from V and 4 bases from J, with 16 bases between. Germline loops: CDR1 SGHRS, CDR2 YFSETQ. CDR3 protein: CASSGNPQGADTQYF. Written as DNA, the CDR3 is TGCGCCAGCAGCGGCAACCCGCAGGGTGCAGATACGCAGTATTTT. The full variable domain, its missing parts supplied by reference TRBV5-1 and TRBJ2-3, is KAGVTQTPRYLIKTRGQQVTLSCSPISGHRSVSWYQQTPGQGLQFLFEYFSETQRNKGNFPGRFSGRQFSNSRSEMNVSTLELGDSALYLCASSGNPQGADTQYFGPGTRLTVL.

This clonotype was picked up many times. The V and J genes are TRBV6-5 and TRBJ2-5, with 13 bases that match TRBD2. Per the germline V gene, CDR1 is MNHEY and CDR2 is SVGAGI. The CDR3 runs 16 residues. The V gene end was trimmed by 6 bases and the J gene end by 1 base; junction bases not matched to a gene: 5. The CDR3 coding sequence is TGTGCCAGCAGGAAGACTAGCGGGGGGCTCCAAGAGACCCAGTACTTC. It yields the protein CASRKTSGGLQETQYF.

This clonotype was detected many times. This chain connects TRBV28 to TRBJ1-2, with D possibly TRBD1 on 5 matching bases. Germline CDR1 and CDR2: MDHEN and SYDVKM. V shed 6 bases and J shed 4 bases, with 18 bases lying between them. This CDR3 region has 15 residues. The CDR3 here is CASSPGGENSYGYTF. The CDR3 DNA reads TGTGCCAGCAGCCCTGGAGGGGAGAATAGCTATGGCTACACCTTC.

This clonotype showed up many times. V and J are TRBV3-1 and TRBJ2-5; either TRBD1 or TRBD2 may supply D (5 bases each). V lost 4 bases and J lost 2, with 11 bases in between. CDR1 is LGHDT and CDR2 is YNNKEL in the germline V gene (reference sequence). The CDR3 is made up of 14 amino acids. CDR3 coding DNA: TGTGCCAGCAGCCGGTCGGGGCTACAAGAGACCCAGTACTTC. Translation: CASSRSGLQETQYF.

In this sample, this clonotype turned up many times. The chain couples TRBV4-1 to TRBJ2-7, with TRBD1 as a possible D gene (5 bases). The germline V gene encodes CDR1 MGHRA and CDR2 YSYEKL. V was clipped by 4 bases and J by 3 bases, with 16 bases between them. This CDR3 contains 15 residues. CDR3 coding DNA: TGCGCCAGCAGCCGACCTGGGGCTGCTTACTACGAGCAGTACTTC. Protein sequence: CASSRPGAAYYEQYF.

This clonotype was observed at least ten times. The chain is built from TRBV5-1 and TRBJ2-5; perhaps TRBD1 as D (6 bases). Trimming removed 4 bases at V and 2 bases at J, with 12 bases between. The CDR3 is made up of 14 amino acids. Per the germline V gene, CDR1 is SGHRS and CDR2 is YFSETQ. CDR3 nucleotides: TGCGCCAGCAGCCCAGGGGACCTTCAAGAGACCCAGTACTTC. Protein sequence: CASSPGDLQETQYF.

The sample holds many counts of this clonotype. The V gene is TRBV6-2 or TRBV6-3, the J gene TRBJ1-1; 8 bases fit TRBD1. Unmatched junction bases numbered 7, after V lost 5 bases and J lost 5 bases. Germline CDR1 and CDR2: MNHEY and SVGEGT. The CDR3 length is 14 residues. The CDR3 nucleotides are TGTGCCAGCAGTCGACAGGGGATAGCGACTGAAGCTTTCTTT. Amino acids: CASSRQGIATEAFF.

This clonotype was picked up a small number of times. The genes are TRBV28 and TRBJ2-7; D may match TRBD1 or TRBD2 (7 bases each). The CDR3 runs 13 residues. The V and J ends lost 7 bases and 2 bases respectively, with 12 bases between them. Germline-derived CDR1 and CDR2 are MDHEN and SYDVKM. The CDR3 coding sequence is TGTGCCAGCAAGCAGGGGGGGACCTACGAGCAGTACTTC. Translated, it gives CASKQGGTYEQYF.

The chain uses TRBV21-1 and TRBJ1-1; no DNA check was done on the table's D call, TRBD1. TRBV21-1 corresponds to a pseudogene. This CDR3 is built from 14 residues. The CDR3 nucleotides read TGTGCCAGCAGCAGCGACAGGGGAAGGACTGAAGCTTTCTTT. Amino acids: CASSSDRGRTEAFF.

There are many counts of this clonotype. V is TRBV20-1 and J is TRBJ2-1, with 15 nucleotides matching TRBD2. J lost 0 bases, V lost 0 bases, and 18 bases had no gene match. CDR1 and CDR2 from the germline V gene are DFQATT and SNEGSKA (reference sequence). This CDR3 spans 23 amino acids. The DNA for the CDR3 is TGCAGTGCTAGAGACCAGCGGTCAACCGGGACTAGCGGGAGGATTAGCTCCTACAATGAGCAGTTCTTC. Its translation: CSARDQRSTGTSGRISSYNEQFF.

This chain connects TRBV10-2 to TRBJ2-3, with no clear D. Germline CDR1 is WSHSY and CDR2 is SAAADI. The CDR3 is 11 amino acids. V lost 3 bases, J lost 6 bases, and 4 bases lay in between. CDR3 in DNA: TGCGCCAGCAGTGACGGGGATACGCAGTATTTT. This codes for CASSDGDTQYF.

This clonotype has ten or more counts. This chain links TRBV12-3 or TRBV12-4 with TRBJ1-4, with D uncertain. The CDR3 consists of 14 residues. V was shortened by 5 bases and J by 0 bases, with 7 bases between the two germline ends. The CDR3 DNA sequence: TGTGCCAGCAGTGAGACTGCAACTAATGAAAAACTGTTTTTT. This translates into CASSETATNEKLFF.

This clonotype was detected a few times. The chain combines TRBV2 with TRBJ2-1, with 8 bases that match TRBD2. The trim removed 7 bases at V and 3 bases at J, leaving 8 bases unmatched. Germline CDR1 reads SNHLY; CDR2 reads FYNNEI. CDR3 length: 15 amino acids. This CDR3 is CASILGTRDYNEQFF. The CDR3 DNA follows: TGTGCCAGCATCCTCGGGACTAGAGACTACAATGAGCAGTTCTTC. The full variable domain, with the rest looked up from reference TRBV2 and TRBJ2-1, is EPEVTQTPSHQVTQMGQEVILRCVPISNHLYFYWYRQILGQKVEFLVSFYNNEISEKSEIFDDQFSVERPDGSNFTLKIRSTKLEDSAMYFCASILGTRDYNEQFFGPGTRLTVL.

This clonotype has at least ten counts. The rearrangement uses TRBV20-1 and TRBJ2-1; D possibly corresponds to TRBD2 (5 bases). The V end was cut by 5 bases, the J end by 6 bases, with 11 bases between. The CDR3 runs 12 residues. Germline V CDR1 and CDR2: DFQATT, SNEGSKA (reference sequence). CDR3 DNA sequence: TGCAGTGCTTCCAGGAGGCTCAATGAGCAGTTCTTC. As protein: CSASRRLNEQFF.

This clonotype was observed many times. This chain joins TRBV9 and TRBJ1-3; D remains ambiguous. V lost 0 bases and J 0 bases, leaving 10 bases between the germline ends. Germline-derived CDR1 and CDR2 are SGDLS and YYNGEE. The CDR3 is 16 residues long. CDR3 protein: CASSVEDYSSGNTIYF. The CDR3 DNA reads as TGTGCCAGCAGCGTAGAGGACTATTCCTCTGGAAACACCATATATTTT. Full variable domain (missing parts from reference TRBV9 and TRBJ1-3): DSGVTQTPKHLITATGQRVTLRCSPRSGDLSVYWYQQSLDQGLQFLIQYYNGEERAKGNILERFSAQQFPDLHSELNLSSLELGDSALYFCASSVEDYSSGNTIYFGEGSWLTVV.

Ten or more counts support this clonotype. This chain connects TRBV10-3 to TRBJ2-7; 7 nucleotides align to TRBD1. Trimming at V came to 4 bases and at J to 3 bases, leaving 9 bases not matched to a gene. The length of the CDR3 is 15 residues. CDR1 and CDR2 from the germline V gene are ENHRY and SYGVKD. This chain's CDR3 is CAISALYRGCYEQYV. DNA for the CDR3: TGTGCCATCAGTGCGTTGTACAGGGGATGCTACGAGCAGTACGTC.

About this clonotype: A read error may be the cause here, since a much bigger clone is one base away. The chain carries TRBV29-1 and TRBJ1-1; D remains ambiguous. The germline V gene encodes CDR1 SQVTM and CDR2 ANQGSEA. The CDR3 length is 9 residues. The CDR3 protein is CRAGTEAFF. In DNA, the CDR3 is TGCAGAGCAGGTACTGAAGCTTTCTTT.

Ten or more counts support this clonotype. The chain carries TRBV5-1 and TRBJ1-6; D gene unclear. The CDR3 contains 15 residues. V shed 1 base and J shed 7 bases, with 12 bases lying between them. CDR1 and CDR2 (germline): SGHRS, YFSETQ. CDR3 DNA: TGCGCCAGCAGCTTGCTCCCGGGAGGCAATTCACCCCTCCACTTT. This translates into CASSLLPGGNSPLHF.

This clonotype was detected only a few times. The chain couples TRBV10-3 to TRBJ2-5; 7 positions match TRBD1. CDR1 is ENHRY and CDR2 is SYGVKD in the germline V gene. The CDR3 has 14 residues. V lost 6 bases and J lost 2; bases outside the gene matches: 6. This CDR3 is CAIRAGTEQETQYF. In DNA form, the CDR3 reads TGTGCCATCAGAGCCGGGACAGAACAAGAGACCCAGTACTTC.

This sequence joins TRBV11-2 and TRBJ2-1; D may be TRBD1 or TRBD2 (5 bases each). CDR1 is SGHAT and CDR2 is FQNNGV in the germline V gene. This CDR3 has 14 residues. The ends were cut back, 1 base at V and 5 bases at J, with 9 bases in the middle. In DNA, the CDR3 is TGTGCCAGCAGCTTAGCGGGGCTTGACAATGAGCAGTTCTTC. Encoded protein: CASSLAGLDNEQFF. The whole variable domain, remainder taken from reference TRBV11-2 and TRBJ2-1, is EAGVAQSPRYKIIEKRQSVAFWCNPISGHATLYWYQQILGQGPKLLIQFQNNGVVDDSQLPKDRFSAERLKGVDSTLKIQPAKLEDSAVYLCASSLAGLDNEQFFGPGTRLTVL.

This clonotype was observed a handful of times. The chain links TRBV7-2 to TRBJ2-7; D is possibly TRBD2 (5 bases). With 1 base removed from V and 5 bases from J, the gap between germline ends came to 15 bases. Germline lookup yields CDR1 SGHTA and CDR2 FQGNSA. This CDR3 spans 15 amino acids. The CDR3 spells CASSLGVGSPNEQYF. The CDR3 DNA reads as TGTGCCAGCAGCTTAGGAGTAGGGAGTCCCAACGAGCAGTACTTC.

V gene TRBV20-1 combines with J gene TRBJ1-1, with D possibly TRBD1 on 5 matching bases. The CDR3 sequence is 15 residues long. Trimming shortened V by 3 bases and J by 1 base, and 15 bases separated the two germline ends. Germline CDR1 DFQATT, CDR2 SNEGSKA (reference sequence). CDR3 bases: TGCAGTGCTAGCCCCATACGACAGAAGAACACTGAAGCTTTCTTT. Protein: CSASPIRQKNTEAFF.

This clonotype showed up many times. The chain combines TRBV12-3 or TRBV12-4 with TRBJ1-1; the D gene is possibly TRBD1 (5 bases). The CDR3 contains 13 residues. The V and J ends lost 3 bases and 6 bases respectively, with 11 bases between them. The CDR3 protein is CASSLTVEAEAFF. The CDR3 DNA reads TGTGCCAGCAGTTTGACAGTCGAAGCTGAAGCTTTCTTT.

This clonotype was counted at least ten times. V is TRBV4-1 and J is TRBJ2-2; D unresolved. V was clipped by 0 bases and J by 6 bases, with 8 bases between them. Germline lookup yields CDR1 MGHRA and CDR2 YSYEKL. The CDR3 is made up of 14 amino acids. CDR3 nucleotides: TGCGCCAGCAGCCAAGATCTAAGCTCCGGGGAGCTGTTTTTT. It translates to CASSQDLSSGELFF.

In its sample, this clonotype was seen many times. The rearrangement links TRBV5-1 to TRBJ2-7; no definite D call. The CDR3 length is 13 residues. V lost 4 bases and J lost 3, with 11 bases in between. Germline loops: CDR1 SGHRS, CDR2 YFSETQ. CDR3 DNA: TGCGCCAGCAGCCCCGGCGGCGTCTACGAGCAGTACTTC. It encodes CASSPGGVYEQYF.

This clonotype was counted at least ten times. The rearrangement joins TRBV3-1 to TRBJ2-1; no reliable D call. CDR3 size: 15 residues. Germline CDR1 LGHDT, CDR2 YNNKEL (reference sequence). V was clipped by 0 bases and J by 3 bases, with 9 bases between them. The CDR3 loop is CASSQDLGGYNEQFF. CDR3 nucleotides: TGTGCCAGCAGCCAAGATCTTGGCGGCTACAATGAGCAGTTCTTC.

Many counts were recorded for this clonotype. The rearrangement joins TRBV18 to TRBJ1-2; no firm D call. Germline CDR1 is KGHSH and CDR2 is LQKENI. Trimming left V 6 bases short and J 4 bases short, with 15 bases between. The CDR3 loop spans 14 amino acids. The CDR3: CASSPAAPRYGYTF. The CDR3 DNA reads TGTGCCAGCTCCCCAGCGGCCCCCCGCTATGGCTACACCTTC.

This clonotype appeared many times. V gene TRBV5-1 combines with J gene TRBJ2-7; 7 nucleotides line up with TRBD1. With V trimmed by 3 bases and J by 5 bases, 2 bases remained unmatched. Per the germline V gene, CDR1 is SGHRS and CDR2 is YFSETQ. The length of the CDR3 is 12 residues. The DNA of the CDR3 is TGCGCCAGCAGCTCCCAGGGGGACGAGCAGTACTTC. Encoded protein: CASSSQGDEQYF.